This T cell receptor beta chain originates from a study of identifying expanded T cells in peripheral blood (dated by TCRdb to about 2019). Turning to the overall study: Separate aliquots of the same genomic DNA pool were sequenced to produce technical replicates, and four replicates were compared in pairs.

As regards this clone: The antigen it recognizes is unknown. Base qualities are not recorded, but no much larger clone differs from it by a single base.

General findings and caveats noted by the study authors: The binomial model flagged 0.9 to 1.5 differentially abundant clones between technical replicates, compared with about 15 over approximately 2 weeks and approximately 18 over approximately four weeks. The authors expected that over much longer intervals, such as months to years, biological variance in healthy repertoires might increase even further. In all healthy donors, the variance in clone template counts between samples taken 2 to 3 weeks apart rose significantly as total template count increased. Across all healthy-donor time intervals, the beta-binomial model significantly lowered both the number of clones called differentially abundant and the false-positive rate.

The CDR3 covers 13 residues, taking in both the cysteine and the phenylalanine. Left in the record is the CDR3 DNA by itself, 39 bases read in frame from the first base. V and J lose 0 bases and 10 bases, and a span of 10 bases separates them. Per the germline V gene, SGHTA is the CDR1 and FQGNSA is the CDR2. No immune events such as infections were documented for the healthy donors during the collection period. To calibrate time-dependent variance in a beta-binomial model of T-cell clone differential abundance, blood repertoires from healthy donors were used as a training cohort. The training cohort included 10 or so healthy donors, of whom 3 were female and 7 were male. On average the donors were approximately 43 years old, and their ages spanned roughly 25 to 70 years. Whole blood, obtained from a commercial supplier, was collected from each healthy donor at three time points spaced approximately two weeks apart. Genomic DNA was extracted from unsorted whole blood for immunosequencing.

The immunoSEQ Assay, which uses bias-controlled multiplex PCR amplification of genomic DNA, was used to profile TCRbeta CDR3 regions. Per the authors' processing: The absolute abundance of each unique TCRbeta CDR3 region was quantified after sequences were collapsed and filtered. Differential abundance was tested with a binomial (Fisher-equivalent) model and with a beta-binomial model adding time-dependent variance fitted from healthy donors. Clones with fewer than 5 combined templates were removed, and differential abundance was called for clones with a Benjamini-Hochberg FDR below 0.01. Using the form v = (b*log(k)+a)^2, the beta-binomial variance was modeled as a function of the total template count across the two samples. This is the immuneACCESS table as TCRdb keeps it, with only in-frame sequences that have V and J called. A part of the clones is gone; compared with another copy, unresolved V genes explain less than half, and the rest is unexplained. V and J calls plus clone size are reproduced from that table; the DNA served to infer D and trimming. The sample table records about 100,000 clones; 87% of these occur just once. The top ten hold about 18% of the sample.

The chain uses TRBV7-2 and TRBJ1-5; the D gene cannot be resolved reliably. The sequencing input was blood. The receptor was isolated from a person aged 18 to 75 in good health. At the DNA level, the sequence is TGTGCCAGCAGCTTAGCAGGCTCGCCCCCCCAGCATTTT. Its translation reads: CASSLAGSPPQHF.